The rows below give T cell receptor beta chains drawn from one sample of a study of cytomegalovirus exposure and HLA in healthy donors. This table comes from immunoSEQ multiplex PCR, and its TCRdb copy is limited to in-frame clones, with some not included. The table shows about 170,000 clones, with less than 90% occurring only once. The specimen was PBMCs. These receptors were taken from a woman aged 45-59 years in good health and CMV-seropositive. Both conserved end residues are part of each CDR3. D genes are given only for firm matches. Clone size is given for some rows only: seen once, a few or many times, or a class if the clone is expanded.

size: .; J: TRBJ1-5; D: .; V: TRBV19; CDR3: CASSTTSRGPQHF; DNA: TGTGCCAGTAGTACAACGTCCCGGGGGCCCCAGCATTTT
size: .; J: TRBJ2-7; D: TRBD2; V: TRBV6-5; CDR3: CASKLGLGPYEQYF; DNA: TGTGCCAGCAAGTTAGGACTAGGGCCGTACGAGCAGTACTTC
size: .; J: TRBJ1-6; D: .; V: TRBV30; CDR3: CAWSVQGNSPLHF; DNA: TGTGCCTGGAGTGTACAGGGTAATTCACCCCTCCACTTT
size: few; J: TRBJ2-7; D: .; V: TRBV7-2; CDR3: CASSLHAGNYEQYF; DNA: TGTGCCAGCAGCTTACACGCAGGGAATTACGAGCAGTACTTC
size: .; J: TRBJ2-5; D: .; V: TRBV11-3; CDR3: CASSLENSETQYF; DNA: TGTGCCAGCAGCTTGGAGAACTCCGAGACCCAGTACTTC
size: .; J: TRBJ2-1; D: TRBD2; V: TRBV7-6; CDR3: CASSLSSAWRGWHNEQFF; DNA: TGTGCCAGCAGCTTGTCTTCCGCCTGGCGGGGGTGGCACAATGAGCAGTTCTTC
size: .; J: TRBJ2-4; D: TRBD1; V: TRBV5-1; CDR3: CASSETGGTAKNIQYF; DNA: TGCGCCAGCAGCGAAACAGGGGGCACGGCCAAAAACATTCAGTACTTC
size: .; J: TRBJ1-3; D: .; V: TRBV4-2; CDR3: CASSQETGSSGNTIYF; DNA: TGTGCCAGCAGCCAAGAGACAGGAAGCTCTGGAAACACCATATATTTT
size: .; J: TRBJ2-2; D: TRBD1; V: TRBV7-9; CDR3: CASSLYGDRGETGELFF; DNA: TGTGCCAGCAGCTTATACGGGGACAGGGGCGAAACCGGGGAGCTGTTTTTT
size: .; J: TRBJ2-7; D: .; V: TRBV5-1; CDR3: CASSPGVGAEQYF; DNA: TGCGCCAGCAGCCCAGGCGTGGGGGCCGAGCAGTACTTC
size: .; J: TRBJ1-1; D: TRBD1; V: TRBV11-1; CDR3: CASSSGQGPNTEAFF; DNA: TGTGCCAGCAGCTCGGGACAGGGGCCGAACACTGAAGCTTTCTTT
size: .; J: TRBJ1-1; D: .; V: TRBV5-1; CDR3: CASRTETGMNTEAFF; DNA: TGCGCCAGCCGAACTGAGACAGGAATGAACACTGAAGCTTTCTTT
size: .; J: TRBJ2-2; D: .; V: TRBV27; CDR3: CASSFGGGTNTGELFF; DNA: TGTGCCAGCAGTTTTGGAGGCGGGACGAACACCGGGGAGCTGTTTTTT
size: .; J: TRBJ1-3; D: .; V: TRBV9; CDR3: CASSVATRGSGNTIYF; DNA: TGTGCCAGCAGCGTAGCTACGAGAGGCTCTGGAAACACCATATATTTT
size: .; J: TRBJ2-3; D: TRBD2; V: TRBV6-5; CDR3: CASRTSGANTQYF; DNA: TGTGCCAGTCGGACTAGCGGGGCCAATACGCAGTATTTT
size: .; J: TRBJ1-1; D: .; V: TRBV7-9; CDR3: CASSVLRAWTEAFF; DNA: TGTGCCAGCAGCGTACTCAGGGCCTGGACTGAAGCTTTCTTT